These 10 T cell receptor beta chains were all obtained from the same sample, sequenced in a study of CD8 T cells in Susac syndrome. RNA amounts of roughly 0.45 to 1 ug underwent reverse transcription with random hexamers. MiXCR, run by TCRdb on the immunoSEQ multiplex PCR reads, gives a single entry per CDR3 protein. The sample has 200,000 or so distinct CDR3 sequences, approximately 95% seen once; the top ten hold 0.15% to 0.2%. The sequenced material came from CD8+ T cells from PBMCs. The origin of the receptors is a human donor with Susac syndrome.

The chain carries TRBV27 and TRBJ2-5; D might be TRBD2 (6 bases). Trimming pared 7 bases from V and 1 base from J, leaving 16 bases between. This CDR3 has 15 amino acids. The germline V gene has CDR1 MNHEY and CDR2 SMNVEV (reference sequence). The CDR3 DNA follows: TGTGCCAGCAAACTCAGTGCGGGGCTCCAAGAGACCCAGTACTTC. Protein: CASKLSAGLQETQYF.

The genes are TRBV9 and TRBJ2-5; tentative D call: TRBD2 (5 bases). The CDR3 covers 16 residues. CDR1 SGDLS and CDR2 YYNGEE come from the germline V gene. V lost 1 base and J lost 2, with 15 bases in between. CDR3: CASSVNSGEIQETQYF. As DNA, the CDR3 is TGTGCCAGCAGCGTAAACAGCGGAGAGATACAAGAGACCCAGTACTTC.

The chain is built from TRBV5-6 and TRBJ2-6; D is ambiguous. The germline gives CDR1 SGHDT, CDR2 YYEEEE. Between the trimmed V and J ends, which lost 3 bases and 4 bases, there was a span of 8 bases. CDR3 length: 14 residues. CDR3 sequence reads: CASSYGLGANVLTF. The DNA of the CDR3 is TGTGCCAGCAGCTATGGGCTGGGGGCCAACGTCCTGACTTTC. The variable domain in full, with the rest retrieved from reference TRBV5-6 and TRBJ2-6, is DAGVTQSPTHLIKTRGQQVTLRCSPKSGHDTVSWYQQALGQGPQFIFQYYEEEERQRGNFPDRFSGHQFPNYSSELNVNALLLGDSALYLCASSYGLGANVLTFGAGSRLTVL.

The chain recombines TRBV7-3 with TRBJ2-1; D gene unclear. Germline V gene sequence: CDR1 SGHTA, CDR2 FQGTGA. The CDR3 is 14 amino acids. V was clipped by 1 base and J by 6 bases, with 10 bases between them. CDR3 in amino acids: CASSLSLARNEQFF. The CDR3 DNA follows: TGTGCCAGCAGCTTAAGCTTGGCCCGCAATGAGCAGTTCTTC.

V gene TRBV7-9 combines with J gene TRBJ2-5, with 7 bases aligning to TRBD2. The germline CDR1 and CDR2 sequences are SEHNR and FQNEAQ (reference sequence). Trimming took 4 bases from V and 2 from J; bases not matched to a gene: 10. This CDR3 spans 16 amino acids. The CDR3 loop is CASSYQAGTPQETQYF. The CDR3 bases are TGTGCCAGCAGCTACCAAGCGGGGACTCCTCAAGAGACCCAGTACTTC.

The rearrangement links TRBV20-1 to TRBJ1-4; 7 bases agree with TRBD1. Trimming cost V 1 base and J 7 bases; bases outside gene matches: 9. This CDR3 is built from 15 residues. Looked up from germline, CDR1 is DFQATT and CDR2 is SNEGSKA (reference sequence). CDR3 DNA sequence: TGCAGTGCTAGAGTTGAAGGGGGCATGAGTGAAAAACTGTTTTTT. Its translation is CSARVEGGMSEKLFF.

The chain recombines TRBV9 with TRBJ2-1, with 9 bases aligning to TRBD2. The V segment lost 0 bases and the J segment 9 bases; nucleotides outside the gene matches: 7. CDR3 length: 15 amino acids. CDR1 SGDLS and CDR2 YYNGEE come from the germline V gene. CDR3: CASSVGLAGDPEQFF. The CDR3 DNA is TGTGCCAGCAGCGTAGGGTTAGCGGGAGACCCTGAGCAGTTCTTC.

V gene TRBV11-2 combines with J gene TRBJ2-7, with 9 positions matching TRBD2. The CDR3 extends over 17 amino acids. Germline CDR1 and CDR2: SGHAT and FQNNGV. Trimming at V came to 4 bases and at J to 2 bases, leaving 12 bases not matched to a gene. Here the CDR3 DNA reads TGTGCCAGCAGCTCCCCGGGTGGTAGCGGGGGCACCTACGAGCAGTACTTC. Its translation is CASSSPGGSGGTYEQYF.

The chain recombines TRBV9 with TRBJ2-7; D not certain. The germline V gene has CDR1 SGDLS and CDR2 YYNGEE. CDR3 length equals 14 residues. The ends were cut back, 0 bases at V and 2 bases at J, with 9 bases in the middle. The CDR3: CASSVGTGPYEQYF. The DNA for the CDR3 is TGTGCCAGCAGCGTAGGCACCGGCCCCTACGAGCAGTACTTC. Together with reference TRBV9 and TRBJ2-7, the CDR3 gives the full variable domain: DSGVTQTPKHLITATGQRVTLRCSPRSGDLSVYWYQQSLDQGLQFLIQYYNGEERAKGNILERFSAQQFPDLHSELNLSSLELGDSALYFCASSVGTGPYEQYFGPGTRLTVT.

The chain is built from TRBV5-1 and TRBJ1-1; D gene uncertain. Germline CDR1 reads SGHRS; CDR2 reads YFSETQ. This CDR3 has 12 amino acids. Trimming took 7 bases from V and 5 from J, leaving 12 bases between them. The CDR3, as DNA: TGCGCCAGCTCGGAGGGCCGGACTGAAGCTTTCTTT. As protein: CASSEGRTEAFF.